This T cell receptor (beta chain) appears in the sequencing data of a study of PD-L1 blockade in urothelial cancer (dated 2017 in TCRdb). Regarding the research as a whole: All patients started therapy at some point between 2014 and 2016 and received atezolizumab 1,200 mg intravenously every 3 weeks. Durable clinical benefit meant progression-free survival longer than 6 months, and TCR features were also tested against progression-free and overall survival. An ECOG performance status of 0 or 1 was recorded for the patients, and 0 to 3 prior chemotherapy regimens had been received by the patients. A median of about 150,000 T cells and 80,000 to 100,000 unique TCRs was obtained from blood samples, and a median clonality of around 0.08 was observed. Eight to ten patients achieved durable clinical benefit and approximately 20 did not. About nine tenths of the roughly 30 patients were males with bladder-origin urothelial cancer, and about 65% of the roughly 29 reported a prior smoking history. Blood samples were analyzed at two time points: 3 weeks after treatment start (second dose) and 6 weeks after treatment start. Pretreatment tumor samples, along with matched peripheral blood serially collected before and after atezolizumab treatment, were subjected to TCR sequencing. Pretreatment blood TCR-seq was available for about 28 patients, at least one posttreatment blood collection was obtained for 24 patients, and tumor TCR-seq was available for 24 patients. Somatic, immune and clinical correlates of response to PD-L1 blockade with atezolizumab in urothelial cancer were the focus of an exploratory multi-omic analysis. In the same patients who had TCR sequencing, pretreatment tumors also underwent whole exome sequencing and RNA sequencing.

Synthetic TCR analog templates were spiked into each PCR so that absolute template abundance could be estimated from read counts. Using the immunoSEQ assay, TCRbeta CDR3 regions were amplified from genomic DNA with bias-controlled V and J gene primers. Rearranged TCRbeta segments were sequenced at approximately 20X coverage. In the paper's pipeline: Sequencing errors were corrected by clustering and CDR3s were annotated against IMGT to assign V, D and J genes. Downstream analyses used only productive TCRbeta rearrangements and left out out-of-frame or stop-codon sequences. Clonality was calculated as one minus the Shannon entropy normalized by the log of the number of unique productive sequences. Fisher's exact test with Benjamini-Hochberg correction, using a cutoff of adjusted p below 0.01, was how clones that differed between time points or between blood and tumor were identified. The source is immuneACCESS, and TCRdb retained only in-frame sequences with V and J called. Part of the clones is not carried over; for the studies checked, unresolved V genes explain less than half of this, and the remainder is unexplained. V and J calls and clone size follow that table, whereas D and trimming were derived from the DNA. The sample profile shows around 100,000 clones; nearly 90% of them were found once. The top ten clones comprise about 1.7% of the sample.

This specimen's time point label, interpreted: pretreatment peripheral blood. A total of under 30 patients with locally advanced or metastatic urothelial carcinoma, treated at Memorial Sloan Kettering on a trial protocol, made up the cohort. Peripheral blood mononuclear cells were collected from each patient pretreatment and during treatment, giving between 1 and 8 total time points per patient. The Qiagen DNeasy Blood extraction kit was used to purify genomic DNA from total PBMCs and from tumor samples. PBMCs were collected pretreatment and during treatment, and were isolated and stored as previously described. What the work shows at the level of the full study, not this receptor alone: Improved progression-free and overall survival was found to be associated with pretreatment peripheral blood TCR clonality below the median. Among patients with durable benefit, tumor-associated TCR clones showed greater expansion in peripheral blood 3 weeks after treatment started (n of about 21, p = 0.022). Small sample size (n of about 29) and many exploratory analyses mean the results are intended to be hypothesis-generating.

About this clone: This receptor's antigen is unknown. No clone much larger than this one lies a single base away; base qualities are absent.

The receptor was derived from a man aged 55 to 70 with urothelial cancer. The sample here was PBMCs, taken around atezolizumab (anti-PD-L1) treatment.

The bases read TGTGCCAGCAGCTTAGCCCCGACTAGCGGGGACACAGATACGCAGTATTTT. The encoded protein is CASSLAPTSGDTDTQYF. This sequence uses TRBV7-2 and TRBJ2-3; TRBD2 fits 11 bases in the junction. CDR1 and CDR2 were assigned from the germline V gene as SGHTA and FQGNSA. The cysteine opens and the phenylalanine closes a CDR3 of 17 amino acids. Only CDR3 DNA remains: 51 bases, in frame from the first base. Trimming leaves V shorter by 0 bases and J shorter by 2 bases, with the junction holding 4 bases beyond the gene matches. Here the CDR3 is joined to the reference TRBV7-2 and TRBJ2-3 genes, and the full variable domain is: GAGVSQSPSNKVTEKGKDVELRCDPISGHTALYWYRQSLGQGLEFLIYFQGNSAPDKSGLPSDRFSAERTGGSVSTLTIQRTQQEDSAVYLCASSLAPTSGDTDTQYFGPGTRLTVL.